These T cell receptor beta chains were read from a single sample in a study of brain T cells in children with intractable seizures. Measured with immunoSEQ multiplex PCR; TCRdb has only the in-frame clones, and not every one. The top ten hold over 1.5% of the sample, which has approximately 77,000 clones, 90% to 95% seen once. Material: peripheral blood, obtained at surgery. These receptors were collected from a boy in the first two years of life with tuberous sclerosis and intractable seizures. CDR3s include the opening cysteine and the closing phenylalanine or tryptophan. Fields, in order: J gene, D gene, clone size, V gene, CDR3 protein, CDR3 DNA. The D gene is left open where the match is weak. Rows may omit the clone size; those that give it use once, few, many or a size class.

TRBJ1-1	.	.	TRBV28	CASSSYGEAFF	TGTGCCAGCAGTTCATACGGAGAAGCTTTCTTT
TRBJ2-7	.	.	TRBV11-3	CASSSWQGNEEQYF	TGTGCCAGCAGCAGCTGGCAGGGGAATGAAGAGCAGTACTTC
TRBJ1-1	.	.	TRBV9	CASSAGGGPGTEAFF	TGTGCCAGCAGCGCGGGAGGAGGGCCAGGGACTGAAGCTTTCTTT
TRBJ1-1	.	once	TRBV18	CASSRWADEAFF	TGTGCCAGCTCACGGTGGGCGGATGAAGCTTTCTTT
TRBJ2-1	TRBD2	.	TRBV12-3/TRBV12-4	CASSLGGYNEQFF	TGTGCCAGCAGTTTGGGGGGGTATAATGAGCAGTTCTTC
TRBJ2-3	.	.	TRBV9	CASSGSSTATDTQYF	TGTGCCAGCAGCGGATCATCGACGGCAACAGATACGCAGTATTTT
TRBJ2-7	.	.	TRBV5-1	CASSVDRTYEQYF	TGCGCCAGCAGCGTAGACAGAACCTACGAGCAGTACTTC
TRBJ1-2	.	once	TRBV3-1/TRBV3-2	CASSQERGEVVNYGYTF	TGTGCCAGCAGCCAAGAGCGCGGGGAGGTGGTCAACTATGGCTACACCTTC
TRBJ2-7	.	.	TRBV7-9	CASSSHRNPGEMGYEQYF	TGTGCCAGCAGCTCACATAGGAACCCGGGCGAAATGGGCTACGAGCAGTACTTC
TRBJ2-5	TRBD2	.	TRBV28	CASSLFPSGSVGETQYF	TGTGCCAGCAGTTTATTTCCTAGCGGGAGTGTAGGAGAGACCCAGTACTTC
TRBJ2-7	.	.	TRBV24-1	CATSEVGTYEQYF	TGTGCCACCAGTGAAGTAGGCACCTACGAGCAGTACTTC
TRBJ2-7	.	.	TRBV10-3	CAISELDRSYEQYF	TGTGCCATCAGTGAGTTGGACAGAAGCTACGAGCAGTACTTC
TRBJ1-1	.	.	TRBV7-6	CASSPAGSEAFF	TGTGCCAGCAGTCCAGCAGGGAGTGAAGCTTTCTTT
TRBJ2-7	TRBD2	once	TRBV24-1	CATSDLAGGTYEQYF	TGTGCCACCAGTGATTTAGCGGGAGGGACCTACGAGCAGTACTTC
TRBJ1-1	.	.	TRBV19	CASSISQGMNTEAFF	TGTGCCAGTAGTATTTCCCAGGGGATGAACACTGAAGCTTTCTTT
TRBJ2-7	.	.	TRBV6-2/TRBV6-3	CASSPTAGLDEQYF	TGTGCCAGCAGTCCGACTGCGGGGTTGGACGAGCAGTACTTC
TRBJ2-3	.	.	TRBV12-3/TRBV12-4	CASSPGRADTQYF	TGTGCCAGCAGCCCGGGACGTGCGGATACGCAGTATTTT
TRBJ2-7	.	.	TRBV3-1/TRBV3-2	CASSQETDGYYEQYF	TGTGCCAGCAGCCAAGAAACGGACGGGTACTACGAGCAGTACTTC
TRBJ1-2	TRBD1	.	TRBV4-2	CASSHPQGAGGYTF	TGTGCCAGCAGCCACCCACAGGGGGCGGGAGGCTACACCTTC
TRBJ1-6	.	few	TRBV2	CASSARDLLRSPLHF	TGTGCCAGCAGTGCCAGGGATCTTCTGAGGTCACCCCTCCACTTT
TRBJ2-1	.	.	TRBV7-3	CASSPGPGYNEQFF	TGTGCCAGCAGCCCGGGTCCAGGCTACAATGAGCAGTTCTTC
TRBJ2-3	.	.	TRBV3-1/TRBV3-2	CASSQGTRAGDTQYF	TGTGCCAGCAGCCAAGGAACACGAGCGGGAGATACGCAGTATTTT
TRBJ1-5	.	.	TRBV12-3/TRBV12-4	CASTALGSQPQHF	TGTGCCAGCACCGCCCTAGGTAGTCAGCCCCAGCATTTT
TRBJ2-5	TRBD2	.	TRBV6-5	CASSSYASGGAETQYF	TGTGCCAGCAGTTCCTACGCTAGCGGGGGGGCGGAGACCCAGTACTTC
TRBJ2-1	TRBD2	.	TRBV5-1	CASSFGTSGSHEQFF	TGCGCCAGCAGCTTCGGCACTAGCGGGAGCCATGAGCAGTTCTTC
TRBJ1-4	TRBD1	.	TRBV27	CASSEDRRIEKLFF	TGTGCCAGCAGTGAGGACAGGAGAATCGAAAAACTGTTTTTT
TRBJ1-1	.	.	TRBV2	CASSDSQAFF	TGTGCCAGCAGTGACAGCCAAGCTTTCTTT
TRBJ2-3	.	.	TRBV9	CASSPTGFHTDTQYF	TGTGCCAGCAGCCCGACAGGATTCCACACAGATACGCAGTATTTT
TRBJ2-3	TRBD2	.	TRBV19	CASSIEAGDSDTQYF	TGTGCCAGTAGTATCGAGGCGGGGGATTCAGATACGCAGTATTTT
TRBJ2-7	.	once	TRBV19	CASSSLSREQYF	TGTGCCAGTAGCAGTTTATCCCGGGAGCAGTACTTC
TRBJ1-1	TRBD1	.	TRBV29-1	CSVEPQGGQSIMNTEAFF	TGCAGCGTTGAACCACAGGGGGGACAGAGCATCATGAACACTGAAGCTTTCTTT
TRBJ2-1	TRBD2	.	TRBV9	CASSVVTSGGSGEQFF	TGTGCCAGCAGCGTAGTAACTAGCGGAGGGTCCGGGGAGCAGTTCTTC
TRBJ1-3	.	.	TRBV7-2	CASSLGDSGNTIYF	TGTGCCAGCAGCCTGGGGGACTCTGGAAACACCATATATTTT
TRBJ2-5	.	.	TRBV11-3	CASSLGPGLALAETQYF	TGTGCCAGCAGCTTAGGGCCAGGATTGGCGTTAGCAGAGACCCAGTACTTC
TRBJ2-1	TRBD2	.	TRBV10-3	CAISGPSGRIHYNEQFF	TGTGCCATCAGCGGGCCTAGCGGGAGGATCCACTACAATGAGCAGTTCTTC
TRBJ1-1	.	.	TRBV5-4	CASSLGPPSRTEAFF	TGTGCCAGCAGCTTGGGACCGCCCAGTCGAACTGAAGCTTTCTTT
TRBJ1-4	.	.	TRBV19	CASSIAAGAQEKLFF	TGTGCCAGTAGTATAGCGGCAGGGGCTCAGGAAAAACTGTTTTTT
TRBJ2-7	.	.	TRBV9	CASSVDPGRHEQYF	TGTGCCAGCAGCGTAGATCCAGGTCGGCACGAGCAGTACTTC
TRBJ2-3	.	.	TRBV5-1	CASSLGMGSGTDTQYF	TGCGCCAGCAGCTTGGGCATGGGTAGCGGCACAGATACGCAGTATTTT
TRBJ2-1	.	.	TRBV7-2	CASSLVVTEISYNEQFF	TGTGCCAGCAGCTTAGTGGTAACTGAAATCTCCTACAATGAGCAGTTCTTC
TRBJ1-4	.	.	TRBV7-9	CASSPAAGVGEKLFF	TGTGCCAGCAGCCCGGCGGCCGGGGTGGGGGAAAAACTGTTTTTT
TRBJ2-7	.	.	TRBV27	CASSFRETYEQYF	TGTGCCAGCAGTTTCAGGGAGACCTACGAGCAGTACTTC
TRBJ2-7	TRBD1	.	TRBV6-5	CASRAGTGPDEQYF	TGTGCCAGCAGGGCCGGGACAGGGCCGGACGAGCAGTACTTC
TRBJ1-2	.	.	TRBV3-1/TRBV3-2	CASSQGRTTNYGYTF	TGTGCCAGCAGCCAGGGACGAACGACTAACTATGGCTACACCTTC
TRBJ2-1	.	.	TRBV24-1	CATGGVYNEQFF	TGTGCCACCGGCGGGGTTTACAATGAGCAGTTCTTC
TRBJ2-7	.	.	TRBV27	CASSLSPSDTYEQYF	TGTGCCAGCAGTTTAAGTCCTAGCGACACCTACGAGCAGTACTTC